Sequencing of this TCR beta chain was carried out in a study of CD8 T cells in ankylosing spondylitis. Study observations and caveats: Among TCR beta sequences, a motif of under ten highly homologous variants appeared characteristic of ankylosing spondylitis blood. It was reported that disease-linked clones were significantly enriched in matched ankylosing spondylitis synovial fluid.

In this sample, this clonotype turned up many times. What it binds is not known. In making TCR beta libraries, quantitative 5'-RACE with molecular barcodes was used. TCRdb independently ran MiXCR on the 5' RACE reads; one entry per CDR3 protein. The table lists roughly 200,000 distinct CDR3 sequences, roughly 26% of them singletons. This CDR3 is built from 13 residues. The germline gives CDR1 MNHNS, CDR2 SASEGT. Trimming took 6 bases from V and 6 from J, leaving 15 bases between them. This clonotype was obtained from a male donor with ankylosing spondylitis or in good health (not recorded which). Material for sequencing was blood, either unsorted or a sorted T cell fraction (not recorded which). V gene TRBV6-1 combines with J gene TRBJ2-7, with D perhaps TRBD2 (7 bases). The chain's CDR3 is CASSGGQVSEQYF. In DNA, the CDR3 is TGTGCCAGCAGCGGGGGGCAGGTCTCCGAGCAGTACTTC.